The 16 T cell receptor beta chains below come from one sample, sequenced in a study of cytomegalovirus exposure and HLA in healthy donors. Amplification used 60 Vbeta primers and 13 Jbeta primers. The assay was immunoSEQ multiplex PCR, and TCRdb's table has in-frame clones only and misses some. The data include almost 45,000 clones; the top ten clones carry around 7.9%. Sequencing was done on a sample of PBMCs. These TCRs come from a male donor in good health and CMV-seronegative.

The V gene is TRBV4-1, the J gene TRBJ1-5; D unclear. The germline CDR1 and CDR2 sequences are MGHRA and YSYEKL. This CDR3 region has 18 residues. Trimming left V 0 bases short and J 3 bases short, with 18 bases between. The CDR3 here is CASSQDLKRHLFNQPQHF. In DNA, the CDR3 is TGCGCCAGCAGCCAAGATCTCAAACGACACTTATTCAATCAGCCCCAGCATTTT.

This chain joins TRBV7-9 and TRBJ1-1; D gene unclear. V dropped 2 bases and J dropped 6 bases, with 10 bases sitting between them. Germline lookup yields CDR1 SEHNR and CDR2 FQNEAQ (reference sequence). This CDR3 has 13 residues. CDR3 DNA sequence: TGTGCCAGCAGCTTACCGCCTCTATCTGAAGCTTTCTTT. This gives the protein CASSLPPLSEAFF. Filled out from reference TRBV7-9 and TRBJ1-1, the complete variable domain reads DTGVSQNPRHKITKRGQNVTFRCDPISEHNRLYWYRQTLGQGPEFLTYFQNEAQLEKSRLLSDRFSAERPKGSFSTLEIQRTEQGDSAMYLCASSLPPLSEAFFGQGTRLTVV.

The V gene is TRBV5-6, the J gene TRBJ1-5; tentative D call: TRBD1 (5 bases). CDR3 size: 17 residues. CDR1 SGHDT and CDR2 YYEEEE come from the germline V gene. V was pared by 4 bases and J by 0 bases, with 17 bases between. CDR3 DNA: TGTGCCAGCAGCCTGGCGCGGGGGATTAATAGCAATCAGCCCCAGCATTTT. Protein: CASSLARGINSNQPQHF.

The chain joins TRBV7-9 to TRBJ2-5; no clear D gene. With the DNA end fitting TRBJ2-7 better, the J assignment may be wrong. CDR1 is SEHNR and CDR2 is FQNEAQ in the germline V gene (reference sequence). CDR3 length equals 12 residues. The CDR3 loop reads CASSLVVYEQYF. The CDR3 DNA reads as TGTGCCAGCAGCTTAGTGGTCTACGAGCAGTACTTC.

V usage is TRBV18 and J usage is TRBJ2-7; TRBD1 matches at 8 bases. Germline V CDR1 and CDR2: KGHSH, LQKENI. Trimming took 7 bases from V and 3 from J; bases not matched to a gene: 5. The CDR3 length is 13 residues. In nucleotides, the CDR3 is TGTGCCAGCTTTGGGACAGGCCACTACGAGCAGTACTTC. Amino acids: CASFGTGHYEQYF.

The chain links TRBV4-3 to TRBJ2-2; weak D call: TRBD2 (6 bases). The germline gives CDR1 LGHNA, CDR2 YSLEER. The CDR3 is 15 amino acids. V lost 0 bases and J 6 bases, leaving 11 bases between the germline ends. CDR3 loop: CASSQDGGKAGELFF. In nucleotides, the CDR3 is TGCGCCAGCAGCCAAGATGGGGGGAAGGCCGGGGAGCTGTTTTTT.

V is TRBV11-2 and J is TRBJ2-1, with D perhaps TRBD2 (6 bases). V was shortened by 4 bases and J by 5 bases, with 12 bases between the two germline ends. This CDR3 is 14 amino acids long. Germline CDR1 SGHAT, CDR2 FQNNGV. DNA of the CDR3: TGTGCCAGCAGCTCCCGGACTACACACAATGAGCAGTTCTTC. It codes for CASSSRTTHNEQFF. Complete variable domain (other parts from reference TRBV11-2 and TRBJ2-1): EAGVAQSPRYKIIEKRQSVAFWCNPISGHATLYWYQQILGQGPKLLIQFQNNGVVDDSQLPKDRFSAERLKGVDSTLKIQPAKLEDSAVYLCASSSRTTHNEQFFGPGTRLTVL.

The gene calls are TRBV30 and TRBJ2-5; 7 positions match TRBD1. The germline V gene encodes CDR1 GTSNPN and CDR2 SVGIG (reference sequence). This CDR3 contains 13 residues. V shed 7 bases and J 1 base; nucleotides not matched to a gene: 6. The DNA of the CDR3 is TGTGCCTACGGCCGGGACAGCCAAGAGACCCAGTACTTC. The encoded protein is CAYGRDSQETQYF. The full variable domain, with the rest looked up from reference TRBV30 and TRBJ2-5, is SQTIHQWPATLVQPVGSPLSLECTVEGTSNPNLYWYRQAAGRGLQLLFYSVGIGQISSEVPQNLSASRPQDRQFILSSKKLLLSDSGFYLCAYGRDSQETQYFGPGTRLLVL.

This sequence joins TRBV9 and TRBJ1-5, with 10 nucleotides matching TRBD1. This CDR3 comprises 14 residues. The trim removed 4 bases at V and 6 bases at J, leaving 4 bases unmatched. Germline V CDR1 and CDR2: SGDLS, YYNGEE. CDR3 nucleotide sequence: TGTGCCAGCAGCCCGACAGGGGGCGGTCAGCCCCAGCATTTT. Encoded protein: CASSPTGGGQPQHF.

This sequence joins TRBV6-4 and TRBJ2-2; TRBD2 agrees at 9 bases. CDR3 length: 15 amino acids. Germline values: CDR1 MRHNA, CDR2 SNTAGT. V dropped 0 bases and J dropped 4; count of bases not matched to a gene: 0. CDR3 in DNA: TGTGCCAGCAGTGACTCTAGCGGGAGCACCGGGGAGCTGTTTTTT. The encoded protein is CASSDSSGSTGELFF.

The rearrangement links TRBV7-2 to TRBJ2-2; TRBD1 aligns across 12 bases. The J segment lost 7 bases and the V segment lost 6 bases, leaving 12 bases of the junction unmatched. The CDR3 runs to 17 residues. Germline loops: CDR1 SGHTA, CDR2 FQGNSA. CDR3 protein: CASSDPPGQGAIGELFF. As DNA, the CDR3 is TGTGCCAGCAGTGACCCCCCGGGACAGGGGGCTATCGGGGAGCTGTTTTTT. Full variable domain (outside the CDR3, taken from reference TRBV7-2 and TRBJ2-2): GAGVSQSPSNKVTEKGKDVELRCDPISGHTALYWYRQSLGQGLEFLIYFQGNSAPDKSGLPSDRFSAERTGGSVSTLTIQRTQQEDSAVYLCASSDPPGQGAIGELFFGEGSRLTVL.

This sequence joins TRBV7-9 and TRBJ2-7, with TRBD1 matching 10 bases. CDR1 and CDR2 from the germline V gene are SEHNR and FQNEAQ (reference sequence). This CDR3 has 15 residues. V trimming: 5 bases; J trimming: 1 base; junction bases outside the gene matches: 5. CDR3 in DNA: TGTGCCAGCAGCAATTGGGACAGGGGATCCTACGAGCAGTACTTC. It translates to CASSNWDRGSYEQYF.

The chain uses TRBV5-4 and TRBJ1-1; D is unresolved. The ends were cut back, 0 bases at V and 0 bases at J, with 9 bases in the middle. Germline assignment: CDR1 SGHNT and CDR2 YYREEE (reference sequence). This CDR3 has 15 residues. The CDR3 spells CASSLDIQMNTEAFF. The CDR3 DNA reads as TGTGCCAGCAGCTTGGATATCCAGATGAACACTGAAGCTTTCTTT. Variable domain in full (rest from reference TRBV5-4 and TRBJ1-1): ETGVTQSPTHLIKTRGQQVTLRCSSQSGHNTVSWYQQALGQGPQFIFQYYREEENGRGNFPPRFSGLQFPNYSSELNVNALELDDSALYLCASSLDIQMNTEAFFGQGTRLTVV.

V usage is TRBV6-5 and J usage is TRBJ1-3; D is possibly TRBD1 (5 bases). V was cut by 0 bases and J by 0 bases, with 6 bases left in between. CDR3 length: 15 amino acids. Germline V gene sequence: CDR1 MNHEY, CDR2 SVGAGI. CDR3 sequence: CASSYSGASGNTIYF. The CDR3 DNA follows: TGTGCCAGCAGTTACTCAGGGGCCTCTGGAAACACCATATATTTT.

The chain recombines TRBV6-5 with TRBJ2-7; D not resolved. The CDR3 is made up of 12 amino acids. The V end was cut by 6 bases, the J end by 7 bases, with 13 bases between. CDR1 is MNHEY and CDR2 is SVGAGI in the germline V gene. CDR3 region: CASSSAFGEQYF. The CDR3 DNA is TGTGCCAGCAGCTCCGCGTTCGGGGAGCAGTACTTC.

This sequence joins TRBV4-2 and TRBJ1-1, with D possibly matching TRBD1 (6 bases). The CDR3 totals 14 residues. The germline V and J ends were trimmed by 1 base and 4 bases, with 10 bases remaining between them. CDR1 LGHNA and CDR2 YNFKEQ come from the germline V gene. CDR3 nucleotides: TGTGCCAGCAGCCAAGCGACAGGAGGCACTGAAGCTTTCTTT. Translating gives CASSQATGGTEAFF.